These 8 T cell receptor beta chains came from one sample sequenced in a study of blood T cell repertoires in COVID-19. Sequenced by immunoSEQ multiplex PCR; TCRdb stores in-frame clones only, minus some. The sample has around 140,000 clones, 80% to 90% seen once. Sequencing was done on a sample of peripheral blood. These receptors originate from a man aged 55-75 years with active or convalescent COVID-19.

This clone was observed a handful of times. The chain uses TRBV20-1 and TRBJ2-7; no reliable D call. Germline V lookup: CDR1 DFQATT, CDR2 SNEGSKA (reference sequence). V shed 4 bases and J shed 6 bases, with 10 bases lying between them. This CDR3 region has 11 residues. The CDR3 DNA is TGCAGTGCTATTACACCTGGCGAGCAGTACTTC. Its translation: CSAITPGEQYF.

Here the CDR3 reads CATRGRTGVGDTQYF. CDR3 in DNA: TGTGCCACCAGGGGTCGGACAGGCGTTGGCGATACGCAGTATTTT. The rearrangement uses TRBV15 and TRBJ2-3, with 7 bases aligning to TRBD1. The trim removed 6 bases at V and 6 bases at J, leaving 12 bases unmatched. CDR3 size: 15 residues. Germline CDR1 reads LNHNV; CDR2 reads YYDKDF (reference sequence).

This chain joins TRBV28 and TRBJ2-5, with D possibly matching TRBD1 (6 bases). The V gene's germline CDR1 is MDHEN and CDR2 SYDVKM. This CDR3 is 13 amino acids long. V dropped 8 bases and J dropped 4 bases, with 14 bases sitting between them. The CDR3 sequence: CASGEQGRETQYF. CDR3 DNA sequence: TGTGCCAGCGGGGAACAGGGTAGAGAGACCCAGTACTTC.

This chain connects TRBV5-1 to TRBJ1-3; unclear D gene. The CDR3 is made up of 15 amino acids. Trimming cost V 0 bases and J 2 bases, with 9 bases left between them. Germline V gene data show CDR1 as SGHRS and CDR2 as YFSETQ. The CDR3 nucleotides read TGCGCCAGCAGCTTGGATGAGGCCGCTGGAAACACCATATATTTT. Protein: CASSLDEAAGNTIYF.

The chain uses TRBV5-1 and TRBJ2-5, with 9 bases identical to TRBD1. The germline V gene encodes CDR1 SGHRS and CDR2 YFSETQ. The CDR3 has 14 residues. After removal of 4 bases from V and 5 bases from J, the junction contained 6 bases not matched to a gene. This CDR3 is CASSGGTGLETQYF. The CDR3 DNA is TGCGCCAGCAGCGGGGGGACAGGGCTGGAGACCCAGTACTTC.

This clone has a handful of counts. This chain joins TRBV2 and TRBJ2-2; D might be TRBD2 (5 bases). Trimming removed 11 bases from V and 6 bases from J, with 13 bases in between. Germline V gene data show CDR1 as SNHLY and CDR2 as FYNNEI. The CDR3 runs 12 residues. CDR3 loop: CASSEEPGELFF. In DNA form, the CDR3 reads TGTGCCTCTTCGGAGGAACCCGGGGAGCTGTTTTTT.

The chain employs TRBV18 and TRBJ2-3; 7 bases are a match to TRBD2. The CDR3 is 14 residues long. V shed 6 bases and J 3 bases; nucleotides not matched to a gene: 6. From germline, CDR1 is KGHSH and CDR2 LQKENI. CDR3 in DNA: TGTGCCAGCTCCTGGGACTACACGACAGATACGCAGTATTTT. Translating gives CASSWDYTTDTQYF. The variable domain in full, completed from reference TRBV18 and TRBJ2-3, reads NAGVMQNPRHLVRRRGQEARLRCSPMKGHSHVYWYRQLPEEGLKFMVYLQKENIIDESGMPKERFSAEFPKEGPSILRIQQVVRGDSAAYFCASSWDYTTDTQYFGPGTRLTVL.

CDR3 sequence: CASRLSGVVNQPQHF. In DNA, the CDR3 is TGTGCCAGCAGGCTTAGCGGGGTAGTCAATCAGCCCCAGCATTTT. The chain is built from TRBV28 and TRBJ1-5, with unresolved D. The CDR3 runs to 15 residues. The ends were cut back, 6 bases at V and 3 bases at J, with 15 bases in the middle. Germline V gives CDR1 MDHEN, CDR2 SYDVKM.